The sample holds many counts of the clone carrying this T cell receptor (beta chain). No antigen is known for it. Together with thyroid ultrasound, orbital computed tomography, serum thyroxine and TRAb, clinical symptoms were used for diagnoses. This specimen belongs to a study of T cells in Graves' hyperthyroidism and ophthalmopathy. RNA transcripts gave rise to amplified TCR beta CDR3 regions. When the TCR CDR3 underwent first-round RT-PCR, the HTBI primer set was used. One entry per CDR3 protein results from TCRdb running MiXCR on the multiplex PCR reads. The table records about 380,000 distinct CDR3 sequences, roughly 13% of them present only once. Findings and caveats of the study: A model built on 13 V-J features separated ophthalmopathy from stable hyperthyroidism. For ophthalmopathy, model prediction preceded onset by a median around six months.

Sequencing was carried out using blood. This receptor was identified in a woman in her fifties or sixties with Graves' hyperthyroidism.

The chain's CDR3 is CAWSPPGPEQFF. CDR3 nucleotides: TGTGCCTGGAGCCCCCCAGGGCCTGAGCAGTTCTTC. The chain uses TRBV30 and TRBJ2-1, with a tentative D call TRBD1 (5 bases). Trimming removed 3 bases at V and 9 bases at J, with 12 bases between. CDR1 GTSNPN and CDR2 SVGIG come from the germline V gene (reference sequence). The CDR3 totals 12 residues.